These T cell receptor beta chains were read from a single sample in a study of human T cells and chemical hapten exposure. TCRdb independently ran MiXCR on the RACE reads; one entry per CDR3 protein. The sample yields around 380,000 distinct CDR3 sequences, approximately 4.4% seen once. The sample consisted of whole blood, taken in connection with sensitization to the hapten diphenylcyclopropenone (DPC). The receptors originated from a woman aged 45-65 years with alopecia areata. Some clones in this sample may be carry-over from other donors' samples. CDR3s include the opening cysteine and the closing phenylalanine or tryptophan. A D gene is named only where the DNA matches it firmly. The size entry is marked missing in some rows and otherwise reads once, few, many or a size class.

>.|TRBJ2-7|11|few|TRBV6-1
TGTGCCAGCACTAATTTCTACGAGCAGTACTTC
CASTNFYEQYF
>.|TRBJ2-2|14|many|TRBV27
TGTGCCAGCAGTTTGGCAGGGGAGGCCGGGGAGCTGTTTTTT
CASSLAGEAGELFF
>.|TRBJ2-1|15|many|TRBV12-3/TRBV12-4
TGTGCCAGCAGTTTAGGTCAGGGTCGGTACAATGAGCAGTTCTTC
CASSLGQGRYNEQFF
>.|TRBJ1-4|16|few|TRBV9
TGTGCCAGCAGCGTAACCGGCCGAGTAGACGGTGAAAAACTGTTTTTT
CASSVTGRVDGEKLFF
>.|TRBJ1-6|14|.|TRBV5-1
TGCGCCAGCAGCTTCCGGGCCCCGGGCGAACCCCTCCACTTT
CASSFRAPGEPLHF
>.|TRBJ2-2|14|few|TRBV12-3/TRBV12-4
TGTGCCAGCAGTCAACAGGGAGCTACCGGGGAGCTGTTTTTT
CASSQQGATGELFF
>.|TRBJ1-6|17|many|TRBV7-8
TGTGCCAGCAGCTTAGCTTTGGCAGGCCAGATGGGCTCACCCCTCCACTTT
CASSLALAGQMGSPLHF
>.|TRBJ1-1|17|many|TRBV21-1
TGTGCCAGCAGCGCAGAGGACAGGGGCCGAAGGAACACTGAAGCTTTCTTT
CASSAEDRGRRNTEAFF
>TRBD1|TRBJ1-5|14|many|TRBV12-3/TRBV12-4
TGTGCCAGCAGCCCAGACAGGGGGAATCAGCCCCAGCATTTT
CASSPDRGNQPQHF
>TRBD2|TRBJ2-3|16|.|TRBV6-1
TGTGCCAGCAGTGGTCCTTTAGCGGGGCCGACAGATACGCAGTATTTT
CASSGPLAGPTDTQYF
>.|TRBJ1-5|15|many|TRBV20-1
TGCAGTGCTAGTATTCGGGGATATAGCAATCAGCCCCAGCATTTT
CSASIRGYSNQPQHF
>.|TRBJ1-2|16|.|TRBV29-1
TGCAGCGTTTACGAGAATCCGGGAGATAATAACTATGGCTACACCTTC
CSVYENPGDNNYGYTF
>.|TRBJ2-5|15|.|TRBV3-1
TGTGCCAGCAGCCAAAATTCGATACCCAAAGAGACCCAGTACTTC
CASSQNSIPKETQYF
>.|TRBJ1-1|17|.|TRBV6-6
TGTGCCAGCAGTTACTCTCCGGGGCAGTCCATGAACACTGAAGCTTTCTTT
CASSYSPGQSMNTEAFF
>.|TRBJ2-7|15|few|TRBV4-3
TGCGCCAGCAGCCAAGACAGAGCACTCTACTACGAGCAGTACTTC
CASSQDRALYYEQYF
>TRBD1|TRBJ2-6|20|.|TRBV12-3/TRBV12-4
TGTGCCAGCAGTTTTTATCCCCGCCGGGACAGGGGGCTCTGGGCCAACGTCCTGACTTTC
CASSFYPRRDRGLWANVLTF
>.|TRBJ1-5|16|many|TRBV7-2
TGTGCCAGCAGCTTATCGGTGACAGATGTCGTGCAGCCCCAGCATTTT
CASSLSVTDVVQPQHF
>.|TRBJ2-1|10|few|TRBV29-1
TGCAGCGTCGGTCCGGGGGAGCAGTTCTTC
CSVGPGEQFF
>.|TRBJ1-2|15|many|TRBV6-5
TGTGCCAGCAGCTCAGAAGATACAGGGATCTATGGCTACACCTTC
CASSSEDTGIYGYTF
>.|TRBJ1-2|12|many|TRBV28
TGTGCCAGCAGGGCCCTTTACTATGGCTACACCTTC
CASRALYYGYTF
>.|TRBJ1-4|17|.|TRBV6-5
TGTGCCAGCAGTTACGATAGCGCCGTGACACGAGCTGAAAAACTGTTTTTT
CASSYDSAVTRAEKLFF
>TRBD1|TRBJ1-6|16|many|TRBV7-2
TGTGCCAGCAGCCCGTGGGACAGGCCCTATAATTCACCCCTCCACTTT
CASSPWDRPYNSPLHF
>TRBD2|TRBJ2-3|14|many|TRBV7-2
TGTGCCAGCAGCTTAGCCCCGGGACTAGCGGAGCAGTATTTT
CASSLAPGLAEQYF
>.|TRBJ2-3|15|.|TRBV28
TGTGCCAGCACCCCGAGACTTACCGGCACAGATACGCAGTATTTT
CASTPRLTGTDTQYF
>.|TRBJ2-1|12|.|TRBV5-6
TGTGCCAGCCAGGAGTCCTACAATGAGCAGTTCTTC
CASQESYNEQFF
>.|TRBJ2-6|16|.|TRBV11-2
TGTGCCAGCAGCCGGAAAACAGGGTCTGGGGCCAACGTCCTGACTTTC
CASSRKTGSGANVLTF
>.|TRBJ2-1|17|.|TRBV7-6
TGTGCCAGCAGCCCAGTAGGGCGGGGAGACTCCTACAATGAGCAGTTCTTC
CASSPVGRGDSYNEQFF
>.|TRBJ2-7|16|many|TRBV6-5
TGTGCCAGCAGTCCCTCCAGCGGGTCTCTCCCTTACGAGCAGTACTTC
CASSPSSGSLPYEQYF
>TRBD2|TRBJ2-4|16|many|TRBV25-1
TGTGCCAGCAGTGGACTAGCGGGAGTTGGCAAAAACATTCAGTACTTC
CASSGLAGVGKNIQYF
>TRBD1|TRBJ2-1|16|few|TRBV27
TGTGCCAGCAGCCTCTCTCAGGGGGAAGAATACAATGAGCAGTTCTTC
CASSLSQGEEYNEQFF
>TRBD1|TRBJ2-7|15|few|TRBV29-1
TGCAGCGTTGAGGAGTGGGGACAGGGACCCTACGAGCAGTACTTC
CSVEEWGQGPYEQYF
>TRBD2|TRBJ2-1|16|many|TRBV11-3
TGTGCCAGCAGCTCCCGCTGGTCAGCGGGGTACAATGAGCAGTTCTTC
CASSSRWSAGYNEQFF
>.|TRBJ1-1|14|many|TRBV2
TGTGCCAGCAGTGAGACAGGTGTGAACACTGAAGCTTTCTTT
CASSETGVNTEAFF
>TRBD2|TRBJ2-5|14|many|TRBV12-3/TRBV12-4
TGTGCCAGCAGCTCTAGCGCGGGAGGAGAGACCCAGTACTTC
CASSSSAGGETQYF
>.|TRBJ2-7|13|.|TRBV20-1
TGCAGTGCTAGCACCCTCCGGGGGAACGAGCAGTACTTC
CSASTLRGNEQYF
>TRBD1|TRBJ1-6|16|.|TRBV7-2
TGTGCCAGCAGCTTCGGCCCGGGACAGGGGAATTCACCCCTCCACTTT
CASSFGPGQGNSPLHF
>TRBD1|TRBJ2-2|15|.|TRBV4-3
TGCGCCAGCAGCCAAGATGCAGGGGGCGGCGGGGAGCTGTTTTTT
CASSQDAGGGGELFF
>TRBD1|TRBJ1-4|16|few|TRBV6-6
TGTGCCACCCTTCGACAGGGCCGCTCAACTAATGAAAAACTGTTTTTT
CATLRQGRSTNEKLFF
>.|TRBJ1-5|15|many|TRBV28
TGTGCCAGCAGATCGGACAAATATAGCAATCAGCCCCAGCATTTT
CASRSDKYSNQPQHF
>.|TRBJ1-3|15|many|TRBV4-1
TGCGCCAGCAGCAAAGACGAACGCTCTGGAAACACCATATATTTT
CASSKDERSGNTIYF
>TRBD2|TRBJ2-3|17|few|TRBV3-1
TGTGCCAGCAGCCACAGGACTAGCGGAACCCGCACAGATACGCAGTATTTT
CASSHRTSGTRTDTQYF